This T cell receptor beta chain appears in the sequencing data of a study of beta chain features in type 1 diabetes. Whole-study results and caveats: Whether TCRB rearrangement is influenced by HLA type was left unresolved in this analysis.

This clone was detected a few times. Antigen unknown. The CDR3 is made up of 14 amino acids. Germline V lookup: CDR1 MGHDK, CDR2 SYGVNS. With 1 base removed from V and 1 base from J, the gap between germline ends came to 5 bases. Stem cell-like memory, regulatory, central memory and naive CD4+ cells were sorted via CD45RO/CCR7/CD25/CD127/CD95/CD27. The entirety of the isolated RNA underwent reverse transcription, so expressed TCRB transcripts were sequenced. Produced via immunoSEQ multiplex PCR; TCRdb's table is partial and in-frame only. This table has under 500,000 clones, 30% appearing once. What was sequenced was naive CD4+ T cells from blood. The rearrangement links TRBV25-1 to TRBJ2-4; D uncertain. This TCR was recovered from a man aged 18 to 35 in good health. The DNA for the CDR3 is TGTGCCAGCAGTGAATCGCATGCCAAAAACATTCAGTACTTC. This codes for CASSESHAKNIQYF.